Given below is one TCR beta chain in context. Its antigen is unidentified. The data belong to a study of cytomegalovirus exposure and HLA in healthy donors. Whole-study results and caveats: It was only CMV serostatus that was available as immune exposure information.

In the PCR, 60 Vbeta and 13 Jbeta primers were used. Profiled with immunoSEQ multiplex PCR; TCRdb holds only in-frame clones, not every one. The table lists about 220,000 clones, 60% to 80% of them singletons, with less than 2% in the top ten. Sequenced: PBMCs. The receptor was isolated from a male donor in good health and CMV-seronegative.

The CDR3 spells CASSPGQGGPHEQFF. CDR3 coding DNA: TGTGCCAGCTCCCCGGGACAGGGGGGTCCGCATGAGCAGTTCTTC. V usage is TRBV18 and J usage is TRBJ2-1, with 11 bases lining up with TRBD1. In germline, CDR1 is KGHSH, CDR2 LQKENI. The CDR3 spans 15 residues. Trimming took 6 bases from V and 8 from J; bases not matched to a gene: 9.